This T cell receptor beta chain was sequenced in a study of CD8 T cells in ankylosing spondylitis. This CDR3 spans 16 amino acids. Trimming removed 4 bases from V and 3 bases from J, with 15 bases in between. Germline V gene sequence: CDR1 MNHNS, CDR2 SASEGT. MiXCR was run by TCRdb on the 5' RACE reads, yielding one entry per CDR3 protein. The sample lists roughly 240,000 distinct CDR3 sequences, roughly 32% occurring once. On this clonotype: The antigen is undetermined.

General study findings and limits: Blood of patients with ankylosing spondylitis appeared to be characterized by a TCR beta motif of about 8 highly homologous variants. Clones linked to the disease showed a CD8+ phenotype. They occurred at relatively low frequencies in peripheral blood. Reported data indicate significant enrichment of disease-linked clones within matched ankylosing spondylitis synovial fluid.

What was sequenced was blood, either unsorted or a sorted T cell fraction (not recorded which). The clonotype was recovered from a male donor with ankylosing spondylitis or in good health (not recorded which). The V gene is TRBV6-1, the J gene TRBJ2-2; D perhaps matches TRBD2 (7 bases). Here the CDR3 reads CASSAWGGRDTGELFF. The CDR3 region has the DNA TGTGCCAGCAGTGCTTGGGGGGGCCGGGACACCGGGGAGCTGTTTTTT.